The next 27 T cell receptor beta chains were all read from a single sample in a study of blood T cell repertoires in COVID-19. Only in-frame clones appear in the TCRdb table, and some are missing; sequencing was by immunoSEQ multiplex PCR. The data show fewer than 300,000 clones, around 81% seen once. Sequencing was performed on peripheral blood. The receptor source for this set is a woman in her sixties with active or convalescent COVID-19.

V gene TRBV7-3 combines with J gene TRBJ2-5; D unresolved. This CDR3 is 16 amino acids long. The V end lost 1 base, the J end lost 0 bases, and 12 bases lay between the germline ends. CDR1 is SGHTA and CDR2 is FQGTGA in the germline V gene. CDR3: CASSLIAGQYQETQYF. CDR3 nucleotide sequence: TGTGCCAGCAGCTTAATAGCCGGCCAGTACCAAGAGACCCAGTACTTC.

The gene calls are TRBV11-2 and TRBJ2-3, with TRBD2 matching over 15 bases. The V gene's germline CDR1 is SGHAT and CDR2 FQNNGV. The V gene end was trimmed by 5 bases and the J gene end by 2 bases; junction bases not matched to a gene: 11. The CDR3 has 19 residues. CDR3 nucleotide sequence: TGTGCCAGCAGCCCTGGGACTAGCGGGGGGTACACCCCCACAGATACGCAGTATTTT. Translated: CASSPGTSGGYTPTDTQYF.

This clone was detected once. The gene calls are TRBV11-3 and TRBJ2-5, with TRBD2 matching 14 bases. The germline V gene encodes CDR1 SGHNT and CDR2 YENEEA. Trimming at V came to 5 bases and at J to 5 bases, leaving 10 bases not matched to a gene. This CDR3 is 17 amino acids long. The CDR3 loop reads CASSRRLAGGRGETQYF. The CDR3 DNA is TGTGCCAGCAGCCGTCGACTAGCGGGGGGGCGGGGTGAGACCCAGTACTTC.

The rearrangement joins TRBV5-5 to TRBJ1-1; D uncertain. Trimming left V 2 bases short and J 3 bases short, with 11 bases between. The CDR3 totals 14 residues. CDR1 is SGHKS, CDR2 YYEKEE, per germline (reference sequence). CDR3 region: CASSFDMSDTEAFF. The CDR3 nucleotides read TGTGCCAGCAGCTTTGATATGTCGGACACTGAAGCTTTCTTT.

The J gene is TRBJ2-7, the V gene TRBV2; a possible D gene is TRBD1 (6 bases). Germline lookup yields CDR1 SNHLY and CDR2 FYNNEI. V was trimmed by 5 bases and J by 4 bases, leaving 15 bases between them. CDR3 length: 14 residues. The CDR3 here is CASSSLDSLYEQYF. CDR3 sequence (DNA): TGTGCCAGCAGTTCCCTGGACAGCCTTTACGAGCAGTACTTC.

The rearrangement joins TRBV4-3 to TRBJ2-1; TRBD1 is a possible D gene (5 bases). Germline assignment: CDR1 LGHNA and CDR2 YSLEER. With 1 base removed from V and 2 bases from J, the gap between germline ends came to 9 bases. There are 15 residues in the CDR3. CDR3 residues: CASSQVGAPYNEQFF. The CDR3 DNA follows: TGCGCCAGCAGCCAAGTTGGGGCCCCCTACAATGAGCAGTTCTTC.

The chain combines TRBV6-5 with TRBJ1-1, with D unresolved. Germline CDR1 and CDR2: MNHEY and SVGAGI. The CDR3 covers 15 residues. Trimming took off 6 bases at V and 5 bases at J, with 19 bases between the two ends. The CDR3: CASRDGVRGKTEAFF. CDR3 bases: TGTGCCAGCAGAGACGGGGTTAGAGGGAAGACTGAAGCTTTCTTT.

Notes on this clone: At one end the junction does not follow the germline gene, possibly because of a read error. V gene TRBV7-7 combines with J gene TRBJ2-2; tentative D call: TRBD1 (5 bases). There are 13 residues in the CDR3. Germline assignment: CDR1 SSHAT and CDR2 FNYEAQ (reference sequence). The CDR3 sequence: CASSRTPTGELFF. The CDR3 DNA sequence: TGTGCTAGCAGCCGGACACCTACCGGGGAGCTGTTTTTT.

V is TRBV9 and J is TRBJ1-1; D ambiguous. In germline, CDR1 is SGDLS, CDR2 YYNGEE. This CDR3 has 14 amino acids. Trimming removed 2 bases at V and 1 base at J, with 9 bases between. CDR3 DNA sequence: TGTGCCAGCAGCGTGAACAGTCGGAACACTGAAGCTTTCTTT. It is translated as CASSVNSRNTEAFF.

This clone showed up just a few times. This chain joins TRBV19 and TRBJ2-2; TRBD2 is a possible D gene (6 bases). Trimming took 0 bases from V and 5 from J, leaving 19 bases between them. Germline assignment: CDR1 LNHDA and CDR2 SQIVND (reference sequence). The CDR3 consists of 18 residues. Written as DNA, the CDR3 is TGTGCCAGTAGTATAGACCCCGGGACGGCAGGAGGGACCGGGGAGCTGTTTTTT. Encoded protein: CASSIDPGTAGGTGELFF.

J is TRBJ2-5 and V is TRBV29-1; D possibly corresponds to TRBD1 (5 bases). Trimming stripped 6 bases from V and 3 bases from J, with 8 bases between. CDR1 is SQVTM, CDR2 ANQGSEA, per germline. The CDR3 length is 11 residues. CDR3 sequence: CSVSREETQYF. CDR3 sequence (DNA): TGCAGCGTATCCAGGGAAGAGACCCAGTACTTC.

The V and J genes are TRBV23-1 and TRBJ2-5, with 9 bases lining up with TRBD1. TRBV23-1 is flagged as an ORF with uncertain function. The CDR3 contains 17 residues. Trimming cost V 4 bases and J 5 bases; bases outside gene matches: 14. CDR3 amino acids: CASSLSSQTGGWETQYF. DNA for the CDR3: TGCGCCAGCAGTCTATCTTCCCAAACAGGGGGCTGGGAGACCCAGTACTTC.

V usage is TRBV5-4 and J usage is TRBJ2-3, with TRBD2 matching 8 bases. The CDR3 loop spans 15 amino acids. Germline V gives CDR1 SGHNT, CDR2 YYREEE (reference sequence). Trimming cost V 2 bases and J 2 bases; bases outside gene matches: 4. This CDR3 is CASSLGLATTDTQYF. CDR3 DNA sequence: TGTGCCAGCAGCTTAGGACTAGCTACCACAGATACGCAGTATTTT.

V and J are TRBV5-4 and TRBJ1-6, with 9 bases that match TRBD1. Germline-derived CDR1 and CDR2 are SGHNT and YYREEE (reference sequence). CDR3 length: 18 amino acids. J gave up 0 bases and V 4 bases, and 8 bases lay outside the gene matches. CDR3 amino acids: CASSRLQGAGSYNSPLHF. Here the CDR3 DNA reads TGTGCCAGCAGCAGACTACAGGGGGCGGGCTCCTATAATTCACCCCTCCACTTT.

This clone was observed a few times. The chain links TRBV18 to TRBJ2-7; weak D call: TRBD2 (6 bases). The CDR3 is 15 residues long. V lost 3 bases, J lost 4 bases, and 16 bases lay in between. CDR1 and CDR2 from the germline V gene are KGHSH and LQKENI. The CDR3 sequence: CASSPAGPISYEQYF. The CDR3 DNA sequence: TGTGCCAGCTCACCTGCGGGGCCGATTTCTTACGAGCAGTACTTC.

The gene calls are TRBV6-5 and TRBJ2-1; D might be TRBD2 (5 bases). CDR3 size: 12 residues. Germline CDR1 reads MNHEY; CDR2 reads SVGAGI. The V gene lost 6 bases and the J gene lost 10 bases, with 13 bases spanning the gap. The CDR3 loop reads CASSLDAGEQFF. CDR3 sequence (DNA): TGTGCCAGCAGCTTAGACGCGGGCGAGCAGTTCTTC.

This chain uses TRBV11-2 with TRBJ2-4; 7 bases map to TRBD1. CDR3 length: 15 amino acids. Germline V CDR1 and CDR2: SGHAT, FQNNGV. V dropped 6 bases and J dropped 0; count of bases not matched to a gene: 5. As DNA, the CDR3 is TGTGCCAGCAGAGACAGGGTACTAGCCAAAAACATTCAGTACTTC. This sequence encodes CASRDRVLAKNIQYF.

The chain is built from TRBV9 and TRBJ2-3, with a possible D match to TRBD1 (6 bases). The ends were cut back, 3 bases at V and 7 bases at J, with 15 bases in the middle. Germline V gives CDR1 SGDLS, CDR2 YYNGEE. This CDR3 comprises 14 residues. The CDR3 DNA sequence: TGTGCCAGCAGCGCCGCCTTGGACAGCTATACGCAGTATTTT. It codes for CASSAALDSYTQYF.

The V and J genes are TRBV6-5 and TRBJ1-5, with a tentative D call TRBD1 (5 bases). This CDR3 is 14 amino acids long. Deletions cut 5 bases from V and 0 bases from J, with 8 bases between. Looked up from germline, CDR1 is MNHEY and CDR2 is SVGAGI. The DNA for the CDR3 is TGTGCCAGCAGTAGACAGCATAGCAATCAGCCCCAGCATTTT. Translation gives CASSRQHSNQPQHF.

V gene TRBV19 combines with J gene TRBJ1-1; perhaps TRBD1 as D (6 bases). The CDR3 has 17 residues. Between the trimmed V and J ends, which lost 5 bases and 1 base, there was a span of 20 bases. The germline gives CDR1 LNHDA, CDR2 SQIVND (reference sequence). CDR3 region: CASSRRGPRVGNTEAFF. The CDR3 nucleotides are TGTGCCAGTAGTCGGCGGGGGCCCCGGGTAGGGAACACTGAAGCTTTCTTT. Combining the CDR3 with reference TRBV19 and TRBJ1-1 gives the whole variable domain DGGITQSPKYLFRKEGQNVTLSCEQNLNHDAMYWYRQDPGQGLRLIYYSQIVNDFQKGDIAEGYSVSREKKESFPLTVTSAQKNPTAFYLCASSRRGPRVGNTEAFFGQGTRLTVV.

The chain is built from TRBV5-1 and TRBJ2-5; 16 bases fit TRBD2. Germline V gene lookup returns CDR1 SGHRS and CDR2 YFSETQ. J lost 5 bases, V lost 3 bases, and 7 bases had no gene match. This CDR3 is 17 amino acids long. The CDR3 sequence: CASSSSGTSGGAETQYF. In DNA form, the CDR3 reads TGCGCCAGCAGCTCCTCCGGGACTAGCGGGGGGGCGGAGACCCAGTACTTC.

V usage is TRBV5-1 and J usage is TRBJ2-7, with 8 positions matching TRBD1. The germline gives CDR1 SGHRS, CDR2 YFSETQ. The CDR3 is 15 amino acids. After removal of 5 bases from V and 6 bases from J, the junction contained 13 bases not matched to a gene. CDR3 protein: CASRSSGTGGSEQYF. For the CDR3, the DNA is TGCGCCAGCAGATCCTCCGGGACAGGAGGCAGCGAGCAGTACTTC. Complete variable domain (other parts from reference TRBV5-1 and TRBJ2-7): KAGVTQTPRYLIKTRGQQVTLSCSPISGHRSVSWYQQTPGQGLQFLFEYFSETQRNKGNFPGRFSGRQFSNSRSEMNVSTLELGDSALYLCASRSSGTGGSEQYFGPGTRLTVT.

This chain connects TRBV29-1 to TRBJ1-5, with a tentative D call TRBD1 (5 bases). The V gene lost 4 bases and the J gene lost 5 bases, with 42 bases spanning the gap. Germline V CDR1 and CDR2: SQVTM, ANQGSEA. This CDR3 region has 23 residues. The CDR3: CSVGRNRSAESAGQPAVDQPQHF. The CDR3 bases are TGCAGCGTTGGACGAAACAGGTCCGCCGAGAGCGCCGGCCAACCCGCCGTAGATCAGCCCCAGCATTTT.

V usage is TRBV27 and J usage is TRBJ1-1; a weak D match, TRBD1 (6 bases). This CDR3 spans 14 amino acids. With 2 bases removed from V and 5 bases from J, the gap between germline ends came to 12 bases. CDR1 is MNHEY and CDR2 is SMNVEV in the germline V gene (reference sequence). The CDR3 DNA sequence: TGTGCCAGCAGTTTAAGGGGGGGAAGGACTGAAGCTTTCTTT. Encoded protein: CASSLRGGRTEAFF.

The genes are TRBV6-5 and TRBJ2-7; 7 nucleotides line up with TRBD1. CDR1 and CDR2 (germline): MNHEY, SVGAGI. The junction had 7 bases not matched to a gene; V was cut back by 2 bases and J by 0 bases. The CDR3 is made up of 16 amino acids. The CDR3 bases are TGTGCCAGCAGTTACCGCCCAGGGGGTGTCTCCTACGAGCAGTACTTC. It encodes CASSYRPGGVSYEQYF.

This chain connects TRBV5-5 to TRBJ2-3; 12 positions agree with TRBD2. V lost 0 bases to trimming and J lost 3 bases; unmatched junction nucleotides: 2. Germline CDR1 and CDR2: SGHKS and YYEKEE (reference sequence). CDR3 length: 16 residues. As DNA, the CDR3 is TGTGCCAGCAGCTTGGCGCTAGCGGGGGGGACAGATACGCAGTATTTT. This translates into CASSLALAGGTDTQYF.

Worth noting for this clone: One end of the junction fails to match germline, which may point to a read error. The CDR3 DNA follows: TGTGCTAGCAGCCCGGGACTCCACACAGATACGCAGTATTTT. This translates into CASSPGLHTDTQYF. The V call is TRBV7-7, the J call TRBJ2-3; maybe TRBD2 (6 bases). The CDR3 runs 14 residues. CDR1 is SSHAT, CDR2 FNYEAQ, per germline (reference sequence).